Presented here are 26 T cell receptor beta chains from one specimen sequenced in a study of blood T cells in healthy people across ages. Next came a second PCR, run for about 7 to 12 cycles, which used a sample-barcoded 5' primer along with a J-beta primer mix. One entry per CDR3 protein, called by TCRdb with MiXCR from the 5' RACE reads. The table lists 720,000 or so distinct CDR3 sequences, 35% to 50% of them singletons, with about 30% in the top ten. The source material was blood. The source of these receptors is a man older than 75 in good health.

The chain uses TRBV6-6 and TRBJ1-5; D remains unclear. Germline CDR1 reads MNHNY; CDR2 reads SVGAGI (reference sequence). V gave up 5 bases and J gave up 5 bases, with 19 bases separating them. The CDR3 has 16 amino acids. CDR3 region: CASSPPRQGRYQPQHF. CDR3 DNA: TGTGCCAGCAGTCCGCCTAGACAAGGAAGGTATCAGCCCCAGCATTTT.

The CDR3 DNA sequence: TGTGCCAGCAGCTACCAGGGCCTGAGCTCCTACAATGAGCAGTACTTC. Translation gives CASSYQGLSSYNEQYF. This chain links TRBV6-4 with TRBJ2-1; possible D gene TRBD1, 5 bases. The J call is in doubt because the DNA end fits TRBJ2-7 better. CDR1 and CDR2 from the germline V gene are MRHNA and SNTAGT. The CDR3 is made up of 16 amino acids.

This rearrangement joins TRBV14 to TRBJ2-3; weak D call: TRBD1 (6 bases). This CDR3 has 14 residues. V shed 1 base and J shed 7 bases, with 12 bases lying between them. CDR1 and CDR2 from the germline V gene are SGHDN and FVKESK. The CDR3 region has the DNA TGTGCCAGCAGCCAAGTTAACAGGGCTAATACGCAGTATTTT. Translated: CASSQVNRANTQYF.

The rearrangement uses TRBV15 and TRBJ2-5, with unresolved D. Germline values: CDR1 LNHNV, CDR2 YYDKDF (reference sequence). The CDR3 totals 11 residues. Deletions cut 1 base from V and 11 bases from J, with 8 bases between. The CDR3 sequence: CATSRGLEQYF. As DNA, the CDR3 is TGTGCCACCAGCAGAGGGTTGGAGCAGTACTTC.

This clonotype has only a few counts. The chain uses TRBV29-1 and TRBJ2-1, with 8 bases aligning to TRBD1. The germline CDR1 and CDR2 sequences are SQVTM and ANQGSEA. Trimming removed 6 bases from V and 12 bases from J; junction bases left unmatched: 25. The CDR3 loop spans 17 amino acids. The CDR3 spells CSVGGDRGAPRTRGQFF. The CDR3 nucleotides are TGCAGCGTCGGAGGTGACAGGGGAGCCCCACGGACCCGAGGGCAGTTCTTC.

This rearrangement joins TRBV4-3 to TRBJ2-1; tentative D call: TRBD2 (5 bases). Looked up from germline, CDR1 is LGHNA and CDR2 is YSLEER. V lost 0 bases and J 10 bases, leaving 10 bases between the germline ends. The CDR3 has 13 residues. The CDR3 is CASSQDFSGEQFF. The CDR3 DNA reads as TGCGCCAGCAGCCAAGATTTCTCGGGGGAGCAGTTCTTC.

This clonotype was recorded a few times. The rearrangement uses TRBV20-1 and TRBJ2-5, with 7 bases lining up with TRBD2. The CDR3 has 13 residues. CDR1 is DFQATT and CDR2 is SNEGSKA in the germline V gene (reference sequence). The V segment lost 5 bases and the J segment 7 bases; nucleotides outside the gene matches: 10. Written as DNA, the CDR3 is TGCAGTGCTCGTGGGAGGGCCCTAGGGACCCAGTACTTC. This encodes CSARGRALGTQYF.

With respect to this clonotype: A much more abundant neighbour one base away suggests this may be a read error. The rearrangement links TRBV20-1 to TRBJ2-1, with D tentatively TRBD2 (5 bases). Trimming removed 3 bases from V and 4 bases from J, with 13 bases in between. This CDR3 region has 14 residues. Germline assignment: CDR1 DFQATT and CDR2 SNEGSKA (reference sequence). The CDR3 bases are TGCAGTGCTAGTTCCCGAGCGGATTACAATGAGCAGTTCTTC. This sequence encodes CSASSRADYNEQFF.

This chain uses TRBV5-1 with TRBJ2-2; possible D gene TRBD2, 6 bases. The CDR3 contains 16 residues. Trimming took 4 bases from V and 7 from J, leaving 20 bases between them. Germline CDR1 reads SGHRS; CDR2 reads YFSETQ. CDR3 sequence: CASSGGTATQHGELFF. The CDR3 bases are TGCGCCAGCAGCGGGGGGACTGCCACACAACACGGGGAGCTGTTTTTT.

This clonotype was found once. The genes are TRBV3-1 and TRBJ2-7; possibly TRBD2 for D (6 bases). The CDR3 consists of 13 residues. Trimming removed 8 bases from V and 0 bases from J, with 11 bases in between. Per germline, CDR1 LGHDT and CDR2 YNNKEL (reference sequence). CDR3 sequence reads: CASATSPSYEQYF. As DNA, the CDR3 is TGTGCCAGCGCTACTAGCCCCTCCTACGAGCAGTACTTC.

This clonotype was seen a handful of times. The chain is built from TRBV5-5 and TRBJ1-4, with 10 bases aligning to TRBD1. Germline CDR1 SGHKS, CDR2 YYEKEE (reference sequence). V gave up 3 bases and J gave up 8 bases; unmatched junction bases: 4. This CDR3 comprises 14 residues. Written as DNA, the CDR3 is TGTGCCAGCAGCTCCGGGACAGGGGCAGAAAAACTGTTTTTT. This gives the protein CASSSGTGAEKLFF. Full variable domain (rest looked up from reference TRBV5-5 and TRBJ1-4): DAGVTQSPTHLIKTRGQQVTLRCSPISGHKSVSWYQQVLGQGPQFIFQYYEKEERGRGNFPDRFSARQFPNYSSELNVNALLLGDSALYLCASSSGTGAEKLFFGSGTQLSVL.

This clonotype was recorded many times. J is TRBJ2-3 and V is TRBV5-6; no firm D call. CDR1 is SGHDT and CDR2 is YYEEEE in the germline V gene. With 0 bases removed from V and 4 bases from J, the gap between germline ends came to 15 bases. The CDR3 extends over 16 amino acids. CDR3 protein: CASSLAERPSSDTQYF. CDR3 DNA: TGTGCCAGCAGCTTGGCCGAGCGTCCGAGCTCAGATACGCAGTATTTT.

This chain links TRBV7-8 with TRBJ2-1, with 8 bases fitting TRBD2. CDR3 length: 15 residues. V dropped 3 bases and J dropped 4; count of bases not matched to a gene: 5. CDR1 SGHVS and CDR2 FQNEAQ come from the germline V gene. This CDR3 is CASSFQGLVYNEQFF. The CDR3 bases are TGTGCCAGCAGCTTTCAGGGACTAGTGTACAATGAGCAGTTCTTC.

Here the CDR3 DNA reads TGCGCCAGCAGCTTGGATTCGGGGGCCGGCTATGGCTACACCTTC. Its translation is CASSLDSGAGYGYTF. This chain links TRBV5-1 with TRBJ1-2; maybe TRBD1 (6 bases). The CDR3 totals 15 residues. Trimming took off 0 bases at V and 4 bases at J, with 13 bases between the two ends. CDR1 SGHRS and CDR2 YFSETQ come from the germline V gene.

This clonotype was counted many times. The V call is TRBV29-1, the J call TRBJ2-5; D is perhaps TRBD2 (7 bases). The CDR3 extends over 12 amino acids. The V end lost 3 bases, the J end lost 6 bases, and 11 bases lay between the germline ends. Germline CDR1 and CDR2: SQVTM and ANQGSEA. The CDR3 protein is CSVEGGGQTQYF. The CDR3 region has the DNA TGCAGCGTTGAGGGAGGGGGTCAGACCCAGTACTTC.

This clonotype turned up a few times. The rearrangement uses TRBV5-6 and TRBJ1-1; possible D gene TRBD1, 6 bases. The length of the CDR3 is 16 residues. V lost 0 bases and J 4 bases, leaving 16 bases between the germline ends. The V gene's germline CDR1 is SGHDT and CDR2 YYEEEE. CDR3 coding DNA: TGTGCCAGCAGCTTGGTTCGGGGCTTCAGGGGCACTGAAGCTTTCTTT. This sequence encodes CASSLVRGFRGTEAFF.

This clonotype was found a few times. The chain couples TRBV3-1 to TRBJ2-2; no clear D gene. CDR3 length: 14 residues. CDR1 and CDR2 (germline): LGHDT, YNNKEL (reference sequence). Trimming removed 1 base at V and 7 bases at J, with 10 bases between. CDR3 region: CASSQGSMNGELFF. In DNA form, the CDR3 reads TGTGCCAGCAGCCAAGGGTCCATGAACGGGGAGCTGTTTTTT.

The chain carries TRBV12-3 or TRBV12-4 and TRBJ2-5, with 8 positions matching TRBD2. Trimming at V came to 4 bases and at J to 5 bases, leaving 15 bases not matched to a gene. The CDR3 has 17 amino acids. The CDR3 DNA reads TGTGCCAGCAGTTCACAATCCTCGGGACTAGTTGGGGAGACCCAGTACTTC. Protein: CASSSQSSGLVGETQYF.

The chain carries TRBV7-2 and TRBJ2-1, with D possibly matching TRBD1 (5 bases). The J call is doubtful: the DNA matches TRBJ2-7 better. The CDR3 spans 17 residues. CDR1 and CDR2 from the germline V gene are SGHTA and FQGNSA. The chain's CDR3 is CASSLDRSRGIYNEQYF. As DNA, the CDR3 is TGTGCCAGCAGCTTAGACCGGAGTAGGGGAATTTACAATGAGCAGTACTTC.

The V call is TRBV11-2, the J call TRBJ1-1, with 12 bases identical to TRBD1. Germline CDR1 reads SGHAT; CDR2 reads FQNNGV. The CDR3 totals 18 residues. With V trimmed by 5 bases and J by 6 bases, 16 bases remained unmatched. CDR3 amino acids: CASSQALGTGGKGPEAFF. For the CDR3, the DNA is TGTGCCAGCAGCCAAGCCCTTGGGACAGGGGGCAAAGGCCCTGAAGCTTTCTTT. Together with reference TRBV11-2 and TRBJ1-1, the CDR3 gives the full variable domain: EAGVAQSPRYKIIEKRQSVAFWCNPISGHATLYWYQQILGQGPKLLIQFQNNGVVDDSQLPKDRFSAERLKGVDSTLKIQPAKLEDSAVYLCASSQALGTGGKGPEAFFGQGTRLTVV.

J is TRBJ1-5 and V is TRBV11-2; D perhaps matches TRBD1 (6 bases). Trimming shortened V by 0 bases and J by 3 bases, and 15 bases separated the two germline ends. Germline V CDR1 and CDR2: SGHAT, FQNNGV. CDR3 length: 17 amino acids. The CDR3 bases are TGTGCCAGCAGCTTAGAGATAGGACAGACTGACAATCAGCCCCAGCATTTT. Its protein product is CASSLEIGQTDNQPQHF.

This clonotype was seen more than once but under ten times. V gene TRBV7-2 combines with J gene TRBJ1-4; a weak D match, TRBD1 (5 bases). Germline CDR1 reads SGHTA; CDR2 reads FQGNSA. The CDR3 is 15 amino acids. V lost 5 bases and J lost 5, with 15 bases in between. In DNA, the CDR3 is TGTGCCAGCAGCGGGGCCGGGACGGTGAATGAAAAACTGTTTTTT. It translates to CASSGAGTVNEKLFF. Full variable domain (remainder filled in from reference TRBV7-2 and TRBJ1-4): GAGVSQSPSNKVTEKGKDVELRCDPISGHTALYWYRQSLGQGLEFLIYFQGNSAPDKSGLPSDRFSAERTGGSVSTLTIQRTQQEDSAVYLCASSGAGTVNEKLFFGSGTQLSVL.

The table lists this clonotype with a few counts. The chain combines TRBV2 with TRBJ2-1; 9 bases fit TRBD1. Germline loops: CDR1 SNHLY, CDR2 FYNNEI. With V trimmed by 8 bases and J by 12 bases, 11 bases remained unmatched. The CDR3 consists of 13 residues. The CDR3 protein is CASLPEQGALQFF. Here the CDR3 DNA reads TGTGCCAGCCTGCCCGAACAGGGGGCCCTGCAGTTCTTC.

The chain employs TRBV7-9 and TRBJ1-2, with TRBD1 matching 7 bases. The CDR3 is 14 amino acids. Germline CDR1 is SEHNR and CDR2 is FQNEAQ (reference sequence). The V gene end was trimmed by 3 bases and the J gene end by 2 bases; junction bases not matched to a gene: 3. CDR3 in amino acids: CASSFTGVNYGYTF. The CDR3, as DNA: TGTGCCAGCAGCTTCACAGGGGTGAACTATGGCTACACCTTC. The entire variable domain, with the rest obtained from reference TRBV7-9 and TRBJ1-2, is as follows: DTGVSQNPRHKITKRGQNVTFRCDPISEHNRLYWYRQTLGQGPEFLTYFQNEAQLEKSRLLSDRFSAERPKGSFSTLEIQRTEQGDSAMYLCASSFTGVNYGYTFGSGTRLTVV.

The J gene is TRBJ2-5, the V gene TRBV12-5, with 7 bases aligning to TRBD1. With V trimmed by 5 bases and J by 1 base, 4 bases remained unmatched. Germline lookup yields CDR1 LGHNT and CDR2 FRNRAP. CDR3 size: 14 residues. CDR3 nucleotide sequence: TGTGCTAGTGGTCGGGACAGCCCCCAAGAGACCCAGTACTTC. Translating it yields CASGRDSPQETQYF.

This clonotype turned up a few times. The genes are TRBV6-5 and TRBJ2-3; 13 bases are shared with TRBD2. The length of the CDR3 is 15 residues. Trimming cost V 6 bases and J 9 bases; bases outside gene matches: 9. Per germline, CDR1 MNHEY and CDR2 SVGAGI. The CDR3 here is CASSPGTSGIRTQYF. CDR3 nucleotides: TGTGCCAGCAGCCCCGGGACTAGCGGGATTAGAACGCAGTATTTT.